The present T cell receptor (beta chain) was sequenced within a study of CD8+CD57+ T cells in acquired aplastic anemia. Study-level information: Across the sorted CD4+ and CD8+ cells, DNA amounts averaged about 3.2 ug. An average of approximately 11 million reads for CD4+ cells was obtained from healthy donors.

Regarding the study as a whole: A set of 25 to 30 CD8+ CDR3 sequences was shared between patients and controls, and these sequences appeared highly expressed in patients. Controls did not differ significantly from patients in CD8+ Simpson's diversity.

Remarks on this clonotype: The target antigen is unknown. At one end the junction does not follow the germline gene, possibly because of a read error.

The CDR3 sequence is 15 residues long. Germline V CDR1 and CDR2: SSHAT, FNYEAQ (reference sequence). Genomic DNA, the template, was used for profiling of the TCR beta VDJ and CDR3. MiXCR, applied by TCRdb to the reads, yields one record per CDR3 protein. Of hundreds of thousands of distinct CDR3 sequences in the sample, 65% to 75% are singletons; the top ten hold under 5%. The J gene is TRBJ2-1, the V gene TRBV7-7; 10 bases are shared with TRBD2. This TCR derives from a human donor in good health, serving as a control. Sequenced material: sorted CD4+, CD8+, or CD8+CD57+ T cells (not recorded which) from PBMCs. The CDR3 DNA follows: TGTGCTAGCAGCTCCATCAGCGGGGGGGGGGATACGCAGTTCTTC. Protein sequence: CASSSISGGGDTQFF.